This TCR beta chain was sequenced in a study of T-cell memory formation after mild COVID-19. TCRdb recomputed calls from the 5' RACE reads with MiXCR, one row per CDR3 protein. The sample consists of about 120,000 distinct CDR3 sequences, 15% to 20% of them appearing once. Only a few counts were recorded for this clonotype. The CDR3 has 15 residues. Trimming cost V 0 bases and J 0 bases, with 10 bases left between them. Looked up from germline, CDR1 is SGHRS and CDR2 is YFSETQ. This chain connects TRBV5-1 to TRBJ2-7; unclear D gene. This receptor was obtained from an adult woman who had mild COVID-19 (a few samples of this study predate the infection). Cell type and time point are not known. The sample was PBMCs or a T cell subset sorted from them (not recorded which). The CDR3 reads CASSLDSRSSYEQYF. The CDR3 DNA is TGCGCCAGCAGCTTGGACAGCCGGAGCTCCTACGAGCAGTACTTC.